Below are 23 T cell receptor beta chains sequenced from a single sample in a study of CD8+ T cells in alopecia areata. Sequencing used cDNA as its template, made by extracting RNA and reverse transcribing it. Generated by immunoSEQ multiplex PCR, the TCRdb table keeps only in-frame clones and is missing some. Of fewer than 150,000 clones in the sample, 55% to 70% were seen once. Sequenced sample: CD4+ T cells sorted from blood. The origin of the receptors is a human donor in good health.

The V and J genes are TRBV25-1 and TRBJ2-7; no firm D call. CDR3 length: 14 amino acids. Germline CDR1 and CDR2: MGHDK and SYGVNS. Trimming stripped 1 base from V and 0 bases from J, with 7 bases between. DNA of the CDR3: TGTGCCAGCAGTGAATTAACATACTCCTACGAGCAGTACTTC. This translates into CASSELTYSYEQYF.

This clone was picked up a small number of times. This chain connects TRBV7-8 to TRBJ2-3; a weak D match, TRBD2 (6 bases). Trimming took 1 base from V and 2 from J, leaving 10 bases between them. CDR3 length: 15 amino acids. Looked up from germline, CDR1 is SGHVS and CDR2 is FQNEAQ. The CDR3 sequence: CASSLEVGLTDTQYF. CDR3 DNA: TGTGCCAGCAGCTTAGAGGTGGGACTCACAGATACGCAGTATTTT. The variable domain in full, with the rest retrieved from reference TRBV7-8 and TRBJ2-3, is GAGVSQSPRYKVAKRGQDVALRCDPISGHVSLFWYQQALGQGPEFLTYFQNEAQLDKSGLPSDRFFAERPEGSVSTLKIQRTQQEDSAVYLCASSLEVGLTDTQYFGPGTRLTVL.

This clone showed up just a few times. This sequence joins TRBV4-1 and TRBJ2-1; D unresolved. CDR3 length: 13 amino acids. Germline V CDR1 and CDR2: MGHRA, YSYEKL. The V and J ends lost 6 bases and 4 bases respectively, with 10 bases between them. CDR3 coding DNA: TGCGCCAGCAGTCTGGAGAGGTACAATGAGCAGTTCTTC. This encodes CASSLERYNEQFF.

The gene calls are TRBV30 and TRBJ2-2; no firm D call. V was cut by 1 base and J by 5 bases, with 5 bases left in between. Per germline, CDR1 GTSNPN and CDR2 SVGIG (reference sequence). This CDR3 has 12 amino acids. The CDR3 DNA reads as TGTGCCTGGAGTGCTCAAACCGGGGAGCTGTTTTTT. It specifies CAWSAQTGELFF.

J is TRBJ2-5 and V is TRBV4-1, with D tentatively TRBD2 (7 bases). Germline CDR1 and CDR2: MGHRA and YSYEKL. The V end was cut by 3 bases, the J end by 2 bases, with 16 bases between. CDR3 size: 16 residues. The chain's CDR3 is CASSQERGGPQETQYF. The CDR3 bases are TGCGCCAGCAGCCAGGAGAGGGGGGGGCCACAAGAGACCCAGTACTTC.

This clone has a single count. The V gene is TRBV27, the J gene TRBJ2-6; D not certain. With 6 bases removed from V and 4 bases from J, the gap between germline ends came to 7 bases. This CDR3 is built from 13 residues. Germline loops: CDR1 MNHEY, CDR2 SMNVEV (reference sequence). For the CDR3, the DNA is TGTGCCAGCAGCCAACACGGGGCCAACGTCCTGACTTTC. This encodes CASSQHGANVLTF.

This clone was picked up a small number of times. The chain couples TRBV30 to TRBJ2-3; 10 nucleotides agree with TRBD1. V dropped 2 bases and J dropped 1; count of bases not matched to a gene: 3. The CDR3 sequence is 15 residues long. CDR1 GTSNPN and CDR2 SVGIG come from the germline V gene (reference sequence). CDR3 DNA: TGTGCCTGGAGTCCTGGGACAGGGGGCACAGATACGCAGTATTTT. This sequence encodes CAWSPGTGGTDTQYF.

The J gene is TRBJ2-3, the V gene TRBV5-6, with TRBD2 matching 9 bases. Germline V CDR1 and CDR2: SGHDT, YYEEEE. The CDR3 totals 15 residues. V shed 3 bases, J shed 2 bases, and the junction held 4 bases outside the gene matches. CDR3 region: CASSSSGGPTDTQYF. DNA for the CDR3: TGTGCCAGCAGCTCCAGCGGGGGGCCCACAGATACGCAGTATTTT.

CDR3 nucleotide sequence: TGTGCCACCAGGGACTTTAACACCGGGGAGCTGTTTTTT. This translates into CATRDFNTGELFF. This chain connects TRBV6-5 to TRBJ2-2; D possibly corresponds to TRBD2 (6 bases). The germline gives CDR1 MNHEY, CDR2 SVGAGI. V shed 10 bases and J shed 2 bases, with 11 bases lying between them. There are 13 residues in the CDR3.

This clone appeared a single time. V usage is TRBV5-1 and J usage is TRBJ2-7; 9 bases map to TRBD1. Germline CDR1 SGHRS, CDR2 YFSETQ. Losses at the gene ends were 2 bases for V and 3 bases for J; bases not matched to a gene: 3. The CDR3 has 14 amino acids. The CDR3 DNA is TGCGCCAGCAGCTTCGGGACAGGGCGCTACGAGCAGTACTTC. This translates into CASSFGTGRYEQYF.

In this sample, this clone turned up a few times. J is TRBJ1-3 and V is TRBV4-1; D is ambiguous. There are 17 residues in the CDR3. Germline-derived CDR1 and CDR2 are MGHRA and YSYEKL. Trimming removed 2 bases from V and 0 bases from J, with 14 bases in between. CDR3 region: CASSQNPTGSSGNTIYF. The CDR3 DNA sequence: TGCGCCAGCAGCCAAAACCCGACGGGAAGCTCTGGAAACACCATATATTTT.

The chain is built from TRBV9 and TRBJ2-5; no definite D call. V was pared by 3 bases and J by 2 bases, with 8 bases between. CDR3 size: 13 residues. CDR1 is SGDLS and CDR2 is YYNGEE in the germline V gene. The CDR3 region is CASSATVQETQYF. The CDR3 region has the DNA TGTGCCAGCAGCGCCACGGTGCAAGAGACCCAGTACTTC.

This clone was picked up one time. This chain connects TRBV9 to TRBJ2-3; 11 nucleotides match TRBD2. V trimming: 2 bases; J trimming: 6 bases; junction bases outside the gene matches: 11. The CDR3 sequence is 17 residues long. Germline CDR1 and CDR2: SGDLS and YYNGEE. The CDR3 region is CASSVRPGTSGGDTQYF. CDR3 nucleotides: TGTGCCAGCAGCGTCCGCCCCGGGACTAGCGGCGGGGATACGCAGTATTTT.

The rearrangement joins TRBV25-1 to TRBJ1-1; perhaps TRBD1 as D (5 bases). Germline loops: CDR1 MGHDK, CDR2 SYGVNS. V was shortened by 3 bases and J by 8 bases, with 10 bases between the two germline ends. CDR3 size: 12 residues. The CDR3 region is CASSDTQGEAFF. In DNA form, the CDR3 reads TGTGCCAGCAGTGACACCCAGGGAGAAGCTTTCTTT.

The gene calls are TRBV5-4 and TRBJ2-1; D not resolved. CDR3 length: 11 residues. Germline CDR1 and CDR2: SGHNT and YYREEE (reference sequence). The ends were cut back, 4 bases at V and 4 bases at J, with 3 bases in the middle. CDR3 protein: CASSVYNEQFF. CDR3 sequence (DNA): TGTGCCAGCAGCGTATACAATGAGCAGTTCTTC.

This clone occurred a few times. The J gene is TRBJ2-1, the V gene TRBV29-1; 7 nucleotides match TRBD1. Germline V gene data show CDR1 as SQVTM and CDR2 as ANQGSEA. The CDR3 contains 13 residues. The V segment lost 5 bases and the J segment 5 bases; nucleotides outside the gene matches: 6. CDR3 DNA sequence: TGCAGCGTTTCGGGACAGAATAACAATGAGCAGTTCTTC. This encodes CSVSGQNNNEQFF.

The V call is TRBV29-1, the J call TRBJ2-7; D is uncertain. Deletions cut 5 bases from V and 3 bases from J, with 8 bases between. CDR1 and CDR2 from the germline V gene are SQVTM and ANQGSEA. The CDR3 length is 11 residues. The CDR3 DNA is TGCAGCGTTACCGGGCACTACGAGCAGTACTTC. Its translation is CSVTGHYEQYF.

The CDR3 reads CSATSDMRYEQYF. DNA for the CDR3: TGCAGCGCCACGTCGGACATGCGCTACGAGCAGTACTTC. The chain links TRBV29-1 to TRBJ2-7; tentatively, D is TRBD1 (5 bases). V dropped 7 bases and J dropped 3 bases, with 16 bases sitting between them. The CDR3 consists of 13 residues. In germline, CDR1 is SQVTM, CDR2 ANQGSEA.

In the case of this clone: This may come from a read error, since a much larger clone is one base off. This same CDR3 is encoded by further DNA sequences in the sample. The CDR3 sequence is CASSRTAANYGYTF. CDR3 DNA: TGTGCCAGCAGTCGGACCGCCGCTAACTATGGCTACACCTTC. The J gene is TRBJ1-2, the V gene TRBV6-6, with D hard to call. This CDR3 has 14 amino acids. Trimming cost V 5 bases and J 0 bases, with 10 bases left between them. Germline CDR1 MNHNY, CDR2 SVGAGI (reference sequence).

CDR3: CASSWKGRTDTQYF. The DNA of the CDR3 is TGTGCCAGCAGTTGGAAGGGGCGAACAGATACGCAGTATTTT. V usage is TRBV27 and J usage is TRBJ2-3, with D possibly matching TRBD1 (5 bases). Germline V gene sequence: CDR1 MNHEY, CDR2 SMNVEV (reference sequence). V lost 4 bases, J lost 3 bases, and 11 bases lay in between. There are 14 residues in the CDR3.

The V gene is TRBV6-5, the J gene TRBJ1-4, with a possible D match to TRBD1 (5 bases). The V end was cut by 6 bases, the J end by 7 bases, with 18 bases between. Germline V gene lookup returns CDR1 MNHEY and CDR2 SVGAGI. This CDR3 is built from 15 residues. The CDR3 spells CASSLSGSGREKLFF. The CDR3 DNA is TGTGCCAGCAGCCTCTCAGGTTCAGGGCGTGAAAAACTGTTTTTT.

This clone appeared once. The V and J genes are TRBV5-1 and TRBJ1-5, with a possible D match to TRBD1 (5 bases). The CDR3 runs to 14 residues. V was clipped by 1 base and J by 5 bases, with 10 bases between them. CDR1 SGHRS and CDR2 YFSETQ come from the germline V gene. CDR3: CASSLSRGDQPQHF. DNA for the CDR3: TGCGCCAGCAGCTTGTCTCGGGGGGATCAGCCCCAGCATTTT.

V gene TRBV5-4 combines with J gene TRBJ2-7; D possibly corresponds to TRBD1 (6 bases). The CDR3 sequence is 15 residues long. Per germline, CDR1 SGHNT and CDR2 YYREEE (reference sequence). The V end was cut by 5 bases, the J end by 2 bases, with 17 bases between. The CDR3 coding sequence is TGTGCCAGCAGTTCCATGGGCAGGGGAGCCTACGAGCAGTACTTC. Protein sequence: CASSSMGRGAYEQYF.